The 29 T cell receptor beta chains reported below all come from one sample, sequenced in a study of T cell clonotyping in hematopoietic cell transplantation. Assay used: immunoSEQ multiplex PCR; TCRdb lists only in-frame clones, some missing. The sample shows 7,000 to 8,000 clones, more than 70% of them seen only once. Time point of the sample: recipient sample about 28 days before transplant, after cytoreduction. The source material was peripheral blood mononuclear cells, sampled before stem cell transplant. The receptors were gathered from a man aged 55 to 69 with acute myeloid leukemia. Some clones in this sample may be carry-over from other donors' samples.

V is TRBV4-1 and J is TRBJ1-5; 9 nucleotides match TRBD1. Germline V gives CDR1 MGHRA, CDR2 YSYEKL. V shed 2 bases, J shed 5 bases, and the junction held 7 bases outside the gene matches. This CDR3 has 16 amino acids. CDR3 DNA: TGCGCCAGCAGCCAACCGGGACAGGGACCATATCAGCCCCAGCATTTT. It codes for CASSQPGQGPYQPQHF.

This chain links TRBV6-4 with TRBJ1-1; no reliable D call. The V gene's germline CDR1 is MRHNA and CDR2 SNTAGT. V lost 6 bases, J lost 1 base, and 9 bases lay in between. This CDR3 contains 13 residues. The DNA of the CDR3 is TGTGCCAGCAGCGCTACTTGGAACACTGAAGCTTTCTTT. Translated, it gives CASSATWNTEAFF.

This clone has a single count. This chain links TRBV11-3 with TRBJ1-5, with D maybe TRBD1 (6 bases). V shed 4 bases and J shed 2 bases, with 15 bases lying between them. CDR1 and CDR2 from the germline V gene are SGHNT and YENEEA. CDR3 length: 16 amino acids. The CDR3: CASSSPRGRCNQPQHF. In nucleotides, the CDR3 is TGTGCCAGCAGCTCCCCGCGGGGGCGATGCAATCAGCCCCAGCATTTT.

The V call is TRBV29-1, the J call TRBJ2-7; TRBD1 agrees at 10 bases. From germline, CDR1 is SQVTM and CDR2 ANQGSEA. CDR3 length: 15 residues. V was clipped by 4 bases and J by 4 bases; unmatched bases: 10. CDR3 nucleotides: TGCAGCGTTGTGCTCCCTCGACAGGGGGCTTACGAGCAGTACTTC. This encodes CSVVLPRQGAYEQYF.

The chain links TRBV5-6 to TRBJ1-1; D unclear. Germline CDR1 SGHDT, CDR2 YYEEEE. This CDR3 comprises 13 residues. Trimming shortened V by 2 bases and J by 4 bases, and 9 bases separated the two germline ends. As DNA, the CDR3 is TGTGCCAGCAGCTTCGGCAGTTTCACTGAAGCTTTCTTT. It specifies CASSFGSFTEAFF.

The CDR3 sequence is CASSQIRRDEQFF. In nucleotides, the CDR3 is TGTGCCAGCAGCCAAATACGGCGCGATGAGCAGTTCTTC. This chain connects TRBV14 to TRBJ2-1; unclear D gene. From germline, CDR1 is SGHDN and CDR2 FVKESK. The CDR3 extends over 13 amino acids. Deletions cut 2 bases from V and 8 bases from J, with 10 bases between.

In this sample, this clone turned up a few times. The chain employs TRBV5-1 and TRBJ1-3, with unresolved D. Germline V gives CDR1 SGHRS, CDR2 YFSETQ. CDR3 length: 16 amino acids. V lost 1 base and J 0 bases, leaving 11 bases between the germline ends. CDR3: CASSLMSGGSGNTIYF. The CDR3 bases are TGCGCCAGCAGCTTGATGAGCGGAGGCTCTGGAAACACCATATATTTT.

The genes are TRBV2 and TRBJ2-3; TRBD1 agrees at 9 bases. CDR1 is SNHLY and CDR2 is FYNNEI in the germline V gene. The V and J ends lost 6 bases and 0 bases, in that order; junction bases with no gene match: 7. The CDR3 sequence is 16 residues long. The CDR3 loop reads CASRGGQGSSTDTQYF. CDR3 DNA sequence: TGTGCCAGCAGGGGCGGACAGGGGTCCAGCACAGATACGCAGTATTTT.

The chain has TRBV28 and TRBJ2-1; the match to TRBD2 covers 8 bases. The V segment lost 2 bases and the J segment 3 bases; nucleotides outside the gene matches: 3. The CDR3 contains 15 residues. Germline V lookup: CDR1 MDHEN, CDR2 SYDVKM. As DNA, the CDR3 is TGTGCCAGCAGTTTAACTAGCGGTATCTACAATGAGCAGTTCTTC. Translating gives CASSLTSGIYNEQFF.

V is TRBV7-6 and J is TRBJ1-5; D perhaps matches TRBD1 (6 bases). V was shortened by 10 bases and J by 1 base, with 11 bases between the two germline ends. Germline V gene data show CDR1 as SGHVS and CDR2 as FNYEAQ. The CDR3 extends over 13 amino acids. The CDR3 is CATQGGSNQPQHF. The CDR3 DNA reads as TGTGCCACCCAAGGGGGGAGCAATCAGCCCCAGCATTTT.

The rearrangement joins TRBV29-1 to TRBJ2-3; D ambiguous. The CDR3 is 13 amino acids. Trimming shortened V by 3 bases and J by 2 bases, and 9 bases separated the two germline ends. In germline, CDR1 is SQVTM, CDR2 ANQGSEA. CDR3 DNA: TGCAGCGTTGAGAACTCGTCCACAGATACGCAGTATTTT. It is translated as CSVENSSTDTQYF.

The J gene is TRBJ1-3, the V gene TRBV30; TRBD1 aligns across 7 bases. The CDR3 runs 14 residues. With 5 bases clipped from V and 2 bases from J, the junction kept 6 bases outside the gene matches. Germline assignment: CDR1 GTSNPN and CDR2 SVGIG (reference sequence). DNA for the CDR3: TGTGCCTGGTGGGACAGTGGGGCTGGAAACACCATATATTTT. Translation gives CAWWDSGAGNTIYF.

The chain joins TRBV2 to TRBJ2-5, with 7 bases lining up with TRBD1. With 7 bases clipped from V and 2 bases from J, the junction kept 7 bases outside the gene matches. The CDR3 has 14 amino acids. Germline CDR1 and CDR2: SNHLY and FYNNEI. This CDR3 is CASTGDSPQETQYF. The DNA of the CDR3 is TGTGCCAGCACCGGGGACAGTCCGCAAGAGACCCAGTACTTC.

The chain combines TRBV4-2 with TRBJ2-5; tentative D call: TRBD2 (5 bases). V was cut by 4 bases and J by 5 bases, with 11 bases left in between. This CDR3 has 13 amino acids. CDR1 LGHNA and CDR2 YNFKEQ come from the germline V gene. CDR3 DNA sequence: TGTGCCAGCAGCCCCACGCGGGTCGAGACCCAGTACTTC. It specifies CASSPTRVETQYF.

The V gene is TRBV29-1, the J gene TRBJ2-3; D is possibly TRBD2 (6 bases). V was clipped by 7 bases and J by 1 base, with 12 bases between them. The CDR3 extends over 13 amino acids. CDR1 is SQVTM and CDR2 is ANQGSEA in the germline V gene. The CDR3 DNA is TGCAGCGCACATACGGGAGGCACAGATACGCAGTATTTT. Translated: CSAHTGGTDTQYF.

The CDR3 nucleotides are TGTGCCACCAGCAGAGACCGAACCGGGACAGGGGGCAACGACTATGGCTACACCTTC. It is translated as CATSRDRTGTGGNDYGYTF. V and J are TRBV15 and TRBJ1-2; 12 bases line up with TRBD1. Germline CDR1 is LNHNV and CDR2 is YYDKDF (reference sequence). Losses at the gene ends were 0 bases for V and 3 bases for J; bases not matched to a gene: 11. The CDR3 is 19 residues long.

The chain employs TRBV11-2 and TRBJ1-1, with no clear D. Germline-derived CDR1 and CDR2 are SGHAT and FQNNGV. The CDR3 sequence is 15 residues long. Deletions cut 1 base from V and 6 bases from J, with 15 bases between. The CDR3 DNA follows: TGTGCCAGCAGCTTAGGTTCCCTGAGCGTCGCTGAAGCTTTCTTT. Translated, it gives CASSLGSLSVAEAFF.

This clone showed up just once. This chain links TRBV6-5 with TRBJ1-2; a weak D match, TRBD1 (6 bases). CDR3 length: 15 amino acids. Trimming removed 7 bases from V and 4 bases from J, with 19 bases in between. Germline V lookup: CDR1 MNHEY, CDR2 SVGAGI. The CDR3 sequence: CASKGGESGLYGYTF. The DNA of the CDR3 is TGTGCCAGCAAAGGGGGAGAGTCTGGCCTCTATGGCTACACCTTC.

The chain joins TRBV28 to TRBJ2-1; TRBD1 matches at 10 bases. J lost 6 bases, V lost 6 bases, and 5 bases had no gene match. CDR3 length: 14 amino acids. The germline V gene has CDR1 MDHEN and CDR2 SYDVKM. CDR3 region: CASRDRGHSNEQFF. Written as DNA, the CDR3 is TGTGCCAGCAGAGACAGGGGGCATTCCAATGAGCAGTTCTTC.

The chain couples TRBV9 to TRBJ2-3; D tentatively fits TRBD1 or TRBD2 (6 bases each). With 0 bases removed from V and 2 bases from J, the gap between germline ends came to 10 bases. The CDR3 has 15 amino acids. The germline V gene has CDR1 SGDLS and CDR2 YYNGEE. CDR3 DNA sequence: TGTGCCAGCAGCGTAGGGGGGCGGGACACAGATACGCAGTATTTT. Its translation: CASSVGGRDTDTQYF.

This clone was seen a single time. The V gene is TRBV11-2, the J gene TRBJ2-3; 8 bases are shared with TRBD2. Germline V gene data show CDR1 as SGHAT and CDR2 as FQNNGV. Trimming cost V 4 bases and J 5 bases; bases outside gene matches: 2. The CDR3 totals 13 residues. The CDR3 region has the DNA TGTGCCAGCAGCTCAGCGGGGGTAGATACGCAGTATTTT. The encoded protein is CASSSAGVDTQYF.

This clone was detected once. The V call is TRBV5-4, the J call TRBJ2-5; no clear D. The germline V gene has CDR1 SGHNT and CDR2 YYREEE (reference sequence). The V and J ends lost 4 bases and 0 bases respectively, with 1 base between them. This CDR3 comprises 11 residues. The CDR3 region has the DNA TGTGCCAGCAGCAACCAAGAGACCCAGTACTTC. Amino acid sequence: CASSNQETQYF.

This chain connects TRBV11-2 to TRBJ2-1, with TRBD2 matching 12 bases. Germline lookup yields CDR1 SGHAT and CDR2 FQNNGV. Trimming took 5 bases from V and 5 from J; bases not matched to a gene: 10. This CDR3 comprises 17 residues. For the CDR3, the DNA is TGTGCCAGCAGCGTCACTAGCGGGAGGACTTTTAACAATGAGCAGTTCTTC. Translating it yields CASSVTSGRTFNNEQFF.

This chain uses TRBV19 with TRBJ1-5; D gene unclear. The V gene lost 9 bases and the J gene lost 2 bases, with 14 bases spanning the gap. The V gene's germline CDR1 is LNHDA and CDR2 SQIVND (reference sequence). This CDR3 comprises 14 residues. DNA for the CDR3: TGTGCCAGCGATCATAAGGCAGGCAATCAGCCCCAGCATTTT. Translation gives CASDHKAGNQPQHF. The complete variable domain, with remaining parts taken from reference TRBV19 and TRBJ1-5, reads DGGITQSPKYLFRKEGQNVTLSCEQNLNHDAMYWYRQDPGQGLRLIYYSQIVNDFQKGDIAEGYSVSREKKESFPLTVTSAQKNPTAFYLCASDHKAGNQPQHFGDGTRLSIL.

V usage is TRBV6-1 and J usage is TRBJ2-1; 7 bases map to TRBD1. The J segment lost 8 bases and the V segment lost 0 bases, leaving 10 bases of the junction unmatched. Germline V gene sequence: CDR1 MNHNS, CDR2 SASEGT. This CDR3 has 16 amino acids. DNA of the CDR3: TGTGCCAGCAGTGAAGCAGGGCCGGGACAGTGGGATGAGCAGTTCTTC. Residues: CASSEAGPGQWDEQFF.

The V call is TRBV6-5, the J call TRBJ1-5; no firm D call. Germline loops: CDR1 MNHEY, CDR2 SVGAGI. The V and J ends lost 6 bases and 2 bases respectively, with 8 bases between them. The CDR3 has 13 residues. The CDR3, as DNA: TGTGCCAGCAGGCCCGGGGGCAATCAGCCCCAGCATTTT. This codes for CASRPGGNQPQHF.

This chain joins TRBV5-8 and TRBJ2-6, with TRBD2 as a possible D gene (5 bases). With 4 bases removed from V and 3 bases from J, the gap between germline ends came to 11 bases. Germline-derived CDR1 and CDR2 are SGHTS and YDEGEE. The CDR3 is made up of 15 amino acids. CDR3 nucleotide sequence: TGTGCCAGCAGCATAGGACTGGATGGGGCCAACGTCCTGACTTTC. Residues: CASSIGLDGANVLTF.

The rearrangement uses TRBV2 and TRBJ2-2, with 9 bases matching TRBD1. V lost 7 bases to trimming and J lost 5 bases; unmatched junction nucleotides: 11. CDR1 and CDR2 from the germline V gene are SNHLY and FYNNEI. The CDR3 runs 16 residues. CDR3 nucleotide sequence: TGTGCCAGCAAAAGTTGGGGACAGGGAGGGACCGGGGAGCTGTTTTTT. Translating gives CASKSWGQGGTGELFF. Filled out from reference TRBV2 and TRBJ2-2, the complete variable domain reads EPEVTQTPSHQVTQMGQEVILRCVPISNHLYFYWYRQILGQKVEFLVSFYNNEISEKSEIFDDQFSVERPDGSNFTLKIRSTKLEDSAMYFCASKSWGQGGTGELFFGEGSRLTVL.

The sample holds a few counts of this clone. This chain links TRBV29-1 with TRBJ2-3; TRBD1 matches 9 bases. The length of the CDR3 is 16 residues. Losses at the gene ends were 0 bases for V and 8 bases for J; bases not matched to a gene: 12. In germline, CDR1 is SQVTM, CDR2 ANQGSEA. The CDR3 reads CSVEDKITGTGSTQYF. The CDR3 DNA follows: TGCAGCGTTGAAGATAAGATTACGGGGACAGGGAGTACGCAGTATTTT.